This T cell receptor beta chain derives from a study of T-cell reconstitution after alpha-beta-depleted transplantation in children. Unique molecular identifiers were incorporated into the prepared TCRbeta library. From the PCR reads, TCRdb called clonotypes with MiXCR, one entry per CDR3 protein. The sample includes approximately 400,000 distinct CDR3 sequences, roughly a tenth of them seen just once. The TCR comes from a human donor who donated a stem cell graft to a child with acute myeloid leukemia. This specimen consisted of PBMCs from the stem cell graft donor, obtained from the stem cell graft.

CDR3 loop: CASSNAGAGEQFF. The DNA for the CDR3 is TGTGCCAGCAGCAATGCGGGAGCGGGGGAGCAGTTCTTC. J is TRBJ2-1 and V is TRBV3-1; 7 nucleotides match TRBD2. Germline trimming cut 5 bases from V and 10 bases from J; bases unmatched to any gene: 8. The CDR3 covers 13 residues. Germline values: CDR1 LGHDT, CDR2 YNNKEL (reference sequence).